Described below is a single T cell receptor (beta chain) sequence and its context. Its antigen remains unidentified. Germline is not matched at one junction end, which may reflect a read error. Based on clinical symptoms, serum thyroxine and TRAb, thyroid ultrasound and orbital computed tomography, diagnoses were reached. The CDR3 is made up of 14 amino acids. Amplification of TCR beta CDR3 regions used RNA as the template. The HTBI set primed first-round TCR CDR3 RT-PCR. TCRdb passed the multiplex PCR reads through MiXCR, listing each CDR3 protein once. The table has roughly 560,000 distinct CDR3 sequences, about 15% seen once. The sample comes from a study of T cells in Graves' hyperthyroidism and ophthalmopathy. Study summary: Staff took peripheral blood when the initial diagnosis was made, before any treatment began. General observations from the study: The blood repertoire included most of the expanded thyroid clonotypes above 0.001.

The chain recombines TRBV12-3 or TRBV12-4 with TRBJ2-7; 7 bases are shared with TRBD1. The receptor comes from a woman in her forties with Graves' ophthalmopathy. The sample taken for sequencing was blood. The CDR3 coding sequence is TGTGCCAACAATAAGGGGGACAGCTCCGACGAGCAGTACTTC. It codes for CANNKGDSSDEQYF.